This T cell receptor beta chain was retrieved from a study of CD8 T cells in ankylosing spondylitis. This clonotype was detected many times. Its cognate antigen is unknown. Researchers built TCR beta libraries using quantitative 5'-RACE with molecular barcodes. TCRdb used MiXCR to reprocess the 5' RACE reads, holding one entry per CDR3 protein. The data show under 250,000 distinct CDR3 sequences, with roughly 10% seen just once and 2.6% held by the top ten. CDR1 and CDR2 (germline): LNHNV, YYDKDF (reference sequence). Deletions cut 1 base from V and 3 bases from J, with 12 bases between. The CDR3 totals 15 residues. Findings and caveats of the study: Disease-linked clones displayed a CD8+ phenotype and appeared relatively rarely in peripheral blood.

Material for sequencing was blood, either unsorted or a sorted T cell fraction (not recorded which). This receptor was identified in a male donor with ankylosing spondylitis or in good health (not recorded which). The chain couples TRBV15 to TRBJ2-5; no firm D call. DNA for the CDR3: TGTGCCACCAGCAGAGTGCTAGGACGGAAAGAGACCCAGTACTTC. This encodes CATSRVLGRKETQYF.